The rows below give T cell receptor beta chains drawn from one sample of a study of regulatory T cells in long-lasting Graves disease. In TCRdb, the multiplex PCR reads were re-called with MiXCR into one record per CDR3 protein. The sample holds 440,000 or so distinct CDR3 sequences, roughly 15% seen once. The same sample was also studied in work on T cells in Graves' hyperthyroidism and ophthalmopathy.

This specimen was peripheral blood mononuclear cells (PBMCs), taken at new diagnosis, from a patient treated with antithyroid drugs. The receptors originated from a woman between 25 and 40 years old with Graves disease. Each CDR3 is given with its conserved first and last residue. Fields, in order: clone size, J gene, D gene, V gene, CDR3 DNA, CDR3 protein. The D gene is left open where the match is weak. Clone size is not always given. Where it is, it says once, few, many or a class for expanded clones.

many | TRBJ1-5 | . | TRBV2 | TGTGCCAGCAGTGAATTCAAAAGCAATCAGCCCCAGCATTTT | CASSEFKSNQPQHF
many | TRBJ2-3 | . | TRBV10-2 | TGCGCCAGCAGTGACCGACGACTAACCACAGATACGCAGTATTTT | CASSDRRLTTDTQYF
many | TRBJ2-5 | TRBD1 | TRBV24-1 | TGTGCCACCAGTGATCGGACAGGGTATAGCCAAGAGACCCAGTACTTC | CATSDRTGYSQETQYF
many | TRBJ2-1 | . | TRBV6-2/TRBV6-3 | TGTGCCAGCAGTTACGGGCCCGGTAGCGCCCAGTTCTTC | CASSYGPGSAQFF
few | TRBJ2-1 | . | TRBV6-5 | TGTGCCAGCAGTTACTCGAACCCAAAGCCCCTGAGCTCCTACAATGAGCAGTTCTTC | CASSYSNPKPLSSYNEQFF
many | TRBJ1-2 | . | TRBV18 | TGTGCCAGCTCTAGAGCGGAGGACGGTGGCTACACCTTC | CASSRAEDGGYTF
many | TRBJ2-1 | TRBD1 | TRBV15 | TGTGCCACCAGCAGTAGGGGGACAGGGGCAGGCAATGAGCAGTTCTTC | CATSSRGTGAGNEQFF
. | TRBJ2-5 | . | TRBV6-2/TRBV6-3 | TGTGCCAGCAGTGCCGGGCCCCCGGGAGAGACCCAGTACTTC | CASSAGPPGETQYF
. | TRBJ2-1 | . | TRBV6-1 | TGTGCCAGCAGTGAAGGGGGCGGGCCTTACAATGAGCAGTTCTTC | CASSEGGGPYNEQFF
. | TRBJ2-2 | . | TRBV5-4 | TGTGCCAGCAGCTTGTCATGGGGTGGGTCCGGGGAGCTGTTTTTT | CASSLSWGGSGELFF
. | TRBJ1-5 | . | TRBV20-1 | TGCAGTGCTAGAGATCTTAGGGGACATACTAATAGCAATCAGCCCCAGCATTTT | CSARDLRGHTNSNQPQHF
many | TRBJ2-7 | TRBD2 | TRBV20-1 | TGCAGTCCTATGAGGATCATAGCGGGAGTAGCCTACGAGCAGTACTTC | CSPMRIIAGVAYEQYF
. | TRBJ2-2 | TRBD1 | TRBV20-1 | TGCAGTGGAGACAGGGGAAACACCGGGGAGCTGTTTTTT | CSGDRGNTGELFF
. | TRBJ1-5 | TRBD1 | TRBV27 | TGTGCCAGCAGTATACAGGGGCCACAGCAGCCCCAGCATTTT | CASSIQGPQQPQHF
few | TRBJ1-1 | . | TRBV5-6 | TGTGCCAGCAGCTTGTTTGGCGATAACACTGAAGCTTTCTTT | CASSLFGDNTEAFF
many | TRBJ1-1 | . | TRBV10-3 | TGTGCCATCAGGGGGGCGGGGCCCACTGAAGCTTTCTTT | CAIRGAGPTEAFF
many | TRBJ2-4 | . | TRBV6-2/TRBV6-3 | TGTGCCAGCAGAGGGACGGGAAACATTCAGTACTTC | CASRGTGNIQYF
many | TRBJ1-1 | . | TRBV12-3/TRBV12-4 | TGTGCCAGCAGTTTTCAGGACAAGAGTGCTGAAGCTTTCTTT | CASSFQDKSAEAFF
many | TRBJ2-1 | . | TRBV25-1 | TGTGCCAGCAACCCTTCGAACCTCAATGAGCAGTTCTTC | CASNPSNLNEQFF
many | TRBJ2-7 | TRBD1 | TRBV15 | TGTGCCACCAGCAGCCTTCCGGGACAGTACTACGAGCAGTACTTC | CATSSLPGQYYEQYF
few | TRBJ2-7 | TRBD1 | TRBV20-1 | TGCAGTGCTAGGGCCAGACAGGGGCCCATGGGTAACGAGCAGTACTTC | CSARARQGPMGNEQYF
. | TRBJ2-3 | TRBD2 | TRBV19 | TGTGCCAGTAGTAGCGGGAGGGCCGGGAATACGCAGTATTTT | CASSSGRAGNTQYF